This paragraph reports one TCR beta chain. Its antigen is not known. The data originate from a study of cytomegalovirus exposure and HLA in healthy donors. As for the study in general: Within an early data release were about 85 million unique TCRs drawn from HLA-typed donors. Findings and limits, study-wide: Associated with cytomegalovirus, according to the listing, were 150 to 200 TCR beta chains. Prediction of most subjects' HLA-A and HLA-B alleles by TCR beta sequences was reportedly accurate. Presence/absence analyses supposed approximately even sequencing depth among donors.

V lost 8 bases, J lost 4 bases, and 18 bases lay in between. The CDR3 is 14 residues long. Per the germline V gene, CDR1 is SNHLY and CDR2 is FYNNEI. The PCR had 60 Vbeta and 13 Jbeta primers. Some clones are missing from TCRdb's copy, which holds only in-frame ones; the method was immunoSEQ multiplex PCR. The table records around 200,000 clones, more than 60% of them present only once. Sequences were obtained from PBMCs. This chain uses TRBV2 with TRBJ2-7, with a tentative D call TRBD2 (6 bases). The TCR was taken from a man in his forties in good health and CMV-seronegative. In nucleotides, the CDR3 is TGTGCCAGCGGCCCTTCCGGGGGTCCGTACGAGCAGTACTTC. It specifies CASGPSGGPYEQYF. Based on the CDR3 plus reference TRBV2 and TRBJ2-7, the full variable domain is EPEVTQTPSHQVTQMGQEVILRCVPISNHLYFYWYRQILGQKVEFLVSFYNNEISEKSEIFDDQFSVERPDGSNFTLKIRSTKLEDSAMYFCASGPSGGPYEQYFGPGTRLTVT.